The clone carrying this TCR beta chain was seen ten or more times. The target antigen is unknown. Reasons for excluding patients were uncontrolled infection, other autoimmune disease, pregnancy or lactation. Amplified regions were TCR beta CDR3 sequences from RNA transcripts. TCR CDR3 regions were first amplified by RT-PCR with HTBI primers. Each CDR3 protein gets one entry after TCRdb re-called the multiplex PCR reads with MiXCR. The sample consists of roughly 500,000 distinct CDR3 sequences, approximately 15% of them appearing once. The source of the sample is a study of T cells in Graves' hyperthyroidism and ophthalmopathy. General study findings and limits: Ophthalmopathy onset followed model prediction by a median approximately 5.9 months. Clonotypes that were expanded in thyroid above 0.001 mostly appeared in blood too.

The V and J ends lost 6 bases and 6 bases, in that order; junction bases with no gene match: 7. The CDR3 is 14 residues long. CDR1 is SNHLY and CDR2 is FYNNEI in the germline V gene. V and J are TRBV2 and TRBJ2-7, with 11 bases aligning to TRBD2. The sequence derives from a woman in her twenties or thirties with Graves' hyperthyroidism that later progressed to Graves' ophthalmopathy. The sequenced sample consisted of blood. The CDR3 region is CASSLTSGAAEQYF. Written as DNA, the CDR3 is TGTGCCAGCAGCTTGACTAGCGGGGCCGCCGAGCAGTACTTC.